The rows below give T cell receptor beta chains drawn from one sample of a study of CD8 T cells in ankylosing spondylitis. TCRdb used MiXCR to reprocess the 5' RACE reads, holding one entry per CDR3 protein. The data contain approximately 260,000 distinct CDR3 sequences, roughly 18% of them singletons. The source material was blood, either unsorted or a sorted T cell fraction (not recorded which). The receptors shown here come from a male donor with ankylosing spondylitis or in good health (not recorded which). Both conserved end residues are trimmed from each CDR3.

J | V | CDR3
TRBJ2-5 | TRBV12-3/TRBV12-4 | ASTDRGSGPETQY
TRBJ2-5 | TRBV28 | ASSFWAEQETQY
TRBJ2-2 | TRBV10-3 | AISVPGLAGDTGELF
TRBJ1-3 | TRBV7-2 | ASSLTLTGNTIY
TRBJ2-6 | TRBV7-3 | ASSLGGAGGANVLT
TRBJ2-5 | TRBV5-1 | ASSGWDREGTQY
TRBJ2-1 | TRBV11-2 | ASSHGVDEQF
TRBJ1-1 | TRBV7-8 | ASSHDNRVMNTEAF
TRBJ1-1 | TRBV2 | ASRMGTEPYTEAF
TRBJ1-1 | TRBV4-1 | ASSQDLMGRDTEAF
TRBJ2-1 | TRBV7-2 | ASSLAGVGGNEQF
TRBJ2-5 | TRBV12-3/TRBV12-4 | ASSPGAREGQETQY
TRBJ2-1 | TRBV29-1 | SAPGTPPYNEQF
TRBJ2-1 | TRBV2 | ASGVLNPSYNEQF
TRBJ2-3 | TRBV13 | ASSQGGGKEDTQY
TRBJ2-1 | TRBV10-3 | AISESPGGSYNEQF
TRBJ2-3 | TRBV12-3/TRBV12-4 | ASSLGRSSTDTQY
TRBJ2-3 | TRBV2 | ASLSGWGASTQY
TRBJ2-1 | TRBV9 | ASSPIYNEQF
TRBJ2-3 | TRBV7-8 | ASSLVRLADTDTQY
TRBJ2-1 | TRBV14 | ASSQQVLNEQF
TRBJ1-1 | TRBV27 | ASAPTGGGFTEAF
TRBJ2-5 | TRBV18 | ASSPERQPQETQY
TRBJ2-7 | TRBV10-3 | AISALTSGSSYEQY
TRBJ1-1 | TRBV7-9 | ASSLGQGQNTEAF
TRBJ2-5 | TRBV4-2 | ASSQEIREAQEETQY
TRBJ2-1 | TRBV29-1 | SVAAGAGNEQF
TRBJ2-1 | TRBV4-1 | ASSLLLLPGQGKNEQF
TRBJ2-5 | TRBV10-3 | AISDWEKETQY
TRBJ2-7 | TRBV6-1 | ASSESGSEQY
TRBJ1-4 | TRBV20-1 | SARNTKKLF
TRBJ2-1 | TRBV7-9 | ASSLRAGGNNEQF
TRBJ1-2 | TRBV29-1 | SVGPPEISNYGYT
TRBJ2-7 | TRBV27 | ASSPWDPYEQY
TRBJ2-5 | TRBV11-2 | ASSGDRNQETQY
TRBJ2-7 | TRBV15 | ATSSDRGGSYEQY
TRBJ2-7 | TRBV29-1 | SVEGELDRDPWEQY
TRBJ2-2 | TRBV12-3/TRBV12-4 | ASSRLAGGPRTGELF
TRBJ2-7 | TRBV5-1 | ASGPTGSTYEQY
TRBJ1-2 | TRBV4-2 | ASSHGGDSYYGYT
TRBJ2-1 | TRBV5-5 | ASSLGGDGYNEQF
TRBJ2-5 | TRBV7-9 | ASSFLRDSIETQY
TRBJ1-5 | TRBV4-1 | ASSQEHRGGGNQPQH
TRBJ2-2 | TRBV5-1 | ASSFLWDSYTGELF
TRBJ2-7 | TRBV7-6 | ASSSAGGKTEQY
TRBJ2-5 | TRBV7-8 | ASSLGTSGMETQY
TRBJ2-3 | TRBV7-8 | ASSLDSGSPDTQY
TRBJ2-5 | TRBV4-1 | ASSQDPAGGLQETQY
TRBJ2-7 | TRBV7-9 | ASSTTSDEQY
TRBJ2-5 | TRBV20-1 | SADGLAGGIETQY
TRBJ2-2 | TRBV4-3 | ASSQDMSGVRTGELF